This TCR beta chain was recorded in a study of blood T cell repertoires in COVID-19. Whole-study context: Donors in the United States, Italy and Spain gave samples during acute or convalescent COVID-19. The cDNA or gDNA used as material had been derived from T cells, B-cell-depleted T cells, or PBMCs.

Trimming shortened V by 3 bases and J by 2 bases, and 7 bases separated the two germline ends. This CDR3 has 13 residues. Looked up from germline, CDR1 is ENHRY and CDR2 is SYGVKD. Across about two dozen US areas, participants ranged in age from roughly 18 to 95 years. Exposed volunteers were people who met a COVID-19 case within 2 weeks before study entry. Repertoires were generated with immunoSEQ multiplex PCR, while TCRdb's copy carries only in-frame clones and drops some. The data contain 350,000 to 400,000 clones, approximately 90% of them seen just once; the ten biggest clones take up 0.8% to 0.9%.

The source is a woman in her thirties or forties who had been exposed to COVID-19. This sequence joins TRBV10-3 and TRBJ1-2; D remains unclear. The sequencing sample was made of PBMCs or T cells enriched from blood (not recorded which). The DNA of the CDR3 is TGTGCCATCAGTGATAACACCAACTATGGCTACACCTTC. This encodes CAISDNTNYGYTF.